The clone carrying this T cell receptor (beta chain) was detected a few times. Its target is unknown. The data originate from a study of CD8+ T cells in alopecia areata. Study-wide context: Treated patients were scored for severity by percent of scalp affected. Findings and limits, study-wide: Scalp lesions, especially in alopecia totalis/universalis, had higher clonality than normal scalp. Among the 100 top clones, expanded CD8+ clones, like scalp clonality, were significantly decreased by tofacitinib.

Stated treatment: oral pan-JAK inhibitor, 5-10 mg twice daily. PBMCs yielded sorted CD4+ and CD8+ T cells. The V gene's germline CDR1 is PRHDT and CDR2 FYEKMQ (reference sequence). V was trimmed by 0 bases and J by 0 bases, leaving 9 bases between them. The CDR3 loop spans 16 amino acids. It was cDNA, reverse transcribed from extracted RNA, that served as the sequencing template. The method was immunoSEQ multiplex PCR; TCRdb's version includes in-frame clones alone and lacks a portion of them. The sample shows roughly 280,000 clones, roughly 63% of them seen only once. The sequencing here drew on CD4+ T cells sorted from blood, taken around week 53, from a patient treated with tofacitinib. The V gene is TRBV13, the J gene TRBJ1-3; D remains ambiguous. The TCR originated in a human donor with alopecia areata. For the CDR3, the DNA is TGTGCCAGCAGCTTAGGGGGCAGCGGCTCTGGAAACACCATATATTTT. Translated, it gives CASSLGGSGSGNTIYF.